The 19 T cell receptor beta chains listed next were all sequenced from one sample in a study of early T cells in non-severe SARS-CoV-2 infection. Via MiXCR, TCRdb re-called the 5' RACE reads, giving one row per CDR3 protein. This sample has about 28,000 distinct CDR3 sequences, with around 4.5% found just once. The sample here was whole blood, taken at baseline. These TCRs come from an adult who was a healthcare worker with PCR-confirmed SARS-CoV-2 infection or an uninfected control (not recorded which).

This clonotype was found many times. The V call is TRBV10-3, the J call TRBJ2-7; maybe TRBD1 (5 bases). The CDR3 is 12 amino acids. Germline V gene sequence: CDR1 ENHRY, CDR2 SYGVKD. V was pared by 6 bases and J by 3 bases, with 9 bases between. CDR3 residues: CAIRSDSYEQYF. CDR3 DNA: TGTGCCATCAGGTCCGACAGCTACGAGCAGTACTTC.

At least ten counts were recorded for this clonotype. The chain links TRBV20-1 to TRBJ2-3; 8 bases map to TRBD1. Germline CDR1 DFQATT, CDR2 SNEGSKA (reference sequence). The V gene end was trimmed by 8 bases and the J gene end by 5 bases; junction bases not matched to a gene: 6. This CDR3 has 12 residues. The CDR3 sequence: CSPRQGRDTQYF. CDR3 coding DNA: TGCAGTCCCCGACAGGGGAGAGATACGCAGTATTTT.

The sample holds many counts of this clonotype. V gene TRBV12-3 or TRBV12-4 combines with J gene TRBJ1-2; a possible D gene is TRBD1 (5 bases). V lost 3 bases, J lost 4 bases, and 9 bases lay in between. This CDR3 has 13 residues. The CDR3 spells CASSLGQSYGYTF. In DNA, the CDR3 is TGTGCCAGCAGTTTGGGGCAGTCCTATGGCTACACCTTC.

The chain employs TRBV10-3 and TRBJ1-5; the D gene is possibly TRBD1 (6 bases). Germline CDR1 reads ENHRY; CDR2 reads SYGVKD. Trimming removed 4 bases from V and 7 bases from J, with 17 bases in between. This CDR3 region has 15 residues. This CDR3 is CAISGGQIHGQPQHF. The CDR3 nucleotides are TGTGCCATCAGTGGCGGACAGATTCATGGCCAGCCCCAGCATTTT.

This chain joins TRBV29-1 and TRBJ1-1, with D tentatively TRBD1 (5 bases). CDR3 length: 13 residues. V was clipped by 7 bases and J by 7 bases, with 19 bases between them. CDR1 SQVTM and CDR2 ANQGSEA come from the germline V gene. The CDR3 loop is CSATGTQQGEAFF. The CDR3 DNA reads TGCAGCGCGACCGGGACCCAGCAGGGTGAAGCTTTCTTT.

The chain is built from TRBV12-3 or TRBV12-4 and TRBJ2-5; the D gene could be TRBD1 or TRBD2 (6 bases each). V dropped 6 bases and J dropped 4 bases, with 27 bases sitting between them. The CDR3 spans 18 residues. In DNA form, the CDR3 reads TGTGCCAGCAGCCCGGAGACAGGACTACCCCGGGGGCGAGAGACCCAGTACTTC. It translates to CASSPETGLPRGRETQYF.

The J gene is TRBJ1-5, the V gene TRBV6-2 or TRBV6-3; possible D gene TRBD1, 5 bases. The germline gives CDR1 MNHEY, CDR2 SVGEGT. The CDR3 totals 15 residues. Trimming took off 8 bases at V and 0 bases at J, with 14 bases between the two ends. Here the CDR3 DNA reads TGTGCCAGCGGCCACAGGATTAATAGCAATCAGCCCCAGCATTTT. It codes for CASGHRINSNQPQHF.

Ten or more counts support this clonotype. V usage is TRBV6-6 and J usage is TRBJ1-1; weak D call: TRBD1 (6 bases). This CDR3 has 15 amino acids. The V end lost 2 bases, the J end lost 1 base, and 11 bases lay between the germline ends. Germline V gene data show CDR1 as MNHNY and CDR2 as SVGAGI (reference sequence). CDR3 sequence (DNA): TGTGCCAGCAGTTACGAGGGCAGGGGGAACACTGAAGCTTTCTTT. Protein sequence: CASSYEGRGNTEAFF.

This clonotype was found many times. The chain employs TRBV27 and TRBJ1-6, with D perhaps matching TRBD1 (5 bases). This CDR3 contains 15 residues. Trimming pared 3 bases from V and 7 bases from J, leaving 13 bases between. Germline assignment: CDR1 MNHEY and CDR2 SMNVEV (reference sequence). CDR3 residues: CASSLGGRQNSPLHF. The DNA of the CDR3 is TGTGCCAGCAGTTTGGGCGGTAGACAGAATTCACCCCTCCACTTT.

The chain carries TRBV7-3 and TRBJ2-3; 9 positions agree with TRBD1. This CDR3 spans 15 amino acids. Germline CDR1 is SGHTA and CDR2 is FQGTGA. The junction had 7 bases not matched to a gene; V was cut back by 3 bases and J by 6 bases. For the CDR3, the DNA is TGTGCCAGCAGCTTGGGGGACAGGGTATGGGATACGCAGTATTTT. Translated: CASSLGDRVWDTQYF.

Many counts were recorded for this clonotype. The V and J genes are TRBV20-1 and TRBJ1-5; D is undetermined. The CDR3 has 15 amino acids. Germline CDR1 is DFQATT and CDR2 is SNEGSKA (reference sequence). Trimming took 3 bases from V and 0 from J, leaving 12 bases between them. The chain's CDR3 is CSARLARRSNQPQHF. The CDR3 nucleotides read TGCAGTGCTAGGTTGGCCCGGCGTAGCAATCAGCCCCAGCATTTT.

This clonotype occurred many times. The CDR3 nucleotides are TGTGCCAGCAGCGGGACAGGGCAGGACTACGAGCAGTACTTC. Its translation: CASSGTGQDYEQYF. The chain couples TRBV6-5 to TRBJ2-7, with TRBD1 identical over 9 bases. This CDR3 spans 14 amino acids. The germline V gene encodes CDR1 MNHEY and CDR2 SVGAGI. Germline trimming cut 6 bases from V and 3 bases from J; bases unmatched to any gene: 6.

This clonotype was recorded many times. This chain joins TRBV5-1 and TRBJ2-1; TRBD2 agrees at 8 bases. Germline V gene sequence: CDR1 SGHRS, CDR2 YFSETQ. This CDR3 is 15 amino acids long. The V segment lost 2 bases and the J segment 8 bases; nucleotides outside the gene matches: 9. CDR3 DNA sequence: TGCGCCAGCAGCTTATTGGGCGGGAGGACACATGAGCAGTTCTTC. This translates into CASSLLGGRTHEQFF.

This clonotype has ten or more counts. The gene calls are TRBV29-1 and TRBJ2-1, with 7 bases fitting TRBD2. This CDR3 comprises 15 residues. Germline trimming cut 4 bases from V and 7 bases from J; bases unmatched to any gene: 13. Germline-derived CDR1 and CDR2 are SQVTM and ANQGSEA. CDR3 amino acids: CSVVGERGWSNEQFF. CDR3 coding DNA: TGCAGCGTTGTGGGGGAGCGGGGTTGGAGTAATGAGCAGTTCTTC.

This clonotype was counted at least ten times. The chain joins TRBV11-1 to TRBJ2-1; the match to TRBD2 covers 10 bases. This CDR3 is 16 amino acids long. The junction had 7 bases not matched to a gene; V was cut back by 1 base and J by 7 bases. CDR1 and CDR2 from the germline V gene are SGHAT and FQDESV (reference sequence). The CDR3 spells CASSLGLSGRRNEQFF. In DNA, the CDR3 is TGTGCCAGCAGCTTAGGCCTTAGCGGGAGGAGGAATGAGCAGTTCTTC.

This clonotype was recorded many times. This rearrangement joins TRBV5-1 to TRBJ2-7, with 10 bases fitting TRBD2. With V trimmed by 6 bases and J by 4 bases, 7 bases remained unmatched. This CDR3 region has 14 residues. Germline values: CDR1 SGHRS, CDR2 YFSETQ. Here the CDR3 reads CASNSGRAEYEQYF. The CDR3 DNA reads as TGCGCCAGCAACAGCGGGAGGGCCGAATACGAGCAGTACTTC.

The table lists this clonotype with many counts. The rearrangement links TRBV3-1 to TRBJ1-1; TRBD1 aligns across 8 bases. The J segment lost 12 bases and the V segment lost 4 bases, leaving 10 bases of the junction unmatched. Germline CDR1 reads LGHDT; CDR2 reads YNNKEL (reference sequence). CDR3 length: 13 amino acids. The CDR3 reads CASSPQGTGETFF. As DNA, the CDR3 is TGTGCCAGCAGCCCACAAGGGACAGGTGAGACTTTCTTT.

This clonotype was seen many times. This sequence joins TRBV5-4 and TRBJ1-2, with 8 bases lining up with TRBD1. Per germline, CDR1 SGHNT and CDR2 YYREEE (reference sequence). Trimming at V came to 2 bases and at J to 2 bases, leaving 5 bases not matched to a gene. This CDR3 is 15 amino acids long. In nucleotides, the CDR3 is TGTGCCAGCAGCTTTATAACAGGGGGAAACTATGGCTACACCTTC. Its protein product is CASSFITGGNYGYTF.

There are many counts of this clonotype. This chain joins TRBV7-2 and TRBJ2-1; weak D call: TRBD1 (5 bases). V was trimmed by 0 bases and J by 5 bases, leaving 17 bases between them. Per germline, CDR1 SGHTA and CDR2 FQGNSA. The CDR3 is 17 residues long. CDR3 nucleotide sequence: TGTGCCAGCAGCTTAGCTTCAGGGATGGGGTATGACAATGAGCAGTTCTTC. This translates into CASSLASGMGYDNEQFF. Full variable domain (rest looked up from reference TRBV7-2 and TRBJ2-1): GAGVSQSPSNKVTEKGKDVELRCDPISGHTALYWYRQSLGQGLEFLIYFQGNSAPDKSGLPSDRFSAERTGGSVSTLTIQRTQQEDSAVYLCASSLASGMGYDNEQFFGPGTRLTVL.